Here is one T cell receptor beta chain with its context. Its antigen is undetermined. Germline V lookup: CDR1 MNHEY, CDR2 SVGEGT. The CDR3 has 14 residues. Deletions cut 2 bases from V and 0 bases from J, with 7 bases between. These data are taken from a study of T cells after yellow fever vaccination. Study-level results: Contamination of FACS-sorted repertoires by abundant clonotypes from the bulk population could occur. In post-booster samples, most primary-vaccination clones reappeared (about 96% CD4, 70% to 90% CD8).

TCRdb itself ran the 5' RACE reads through MiXCR, one entry per CDR3 protein. The sample holds about 320,000 distinct CDR3 sequences; 3.5% to 5% are singletons and the top ten take 19%. Sequenced material: PBMCs, taken 15 days after the yellow fever booster vaccination. J is TRBJ1-1 and V is TRBV6-2 or TRBV6-3; maybe TRBD1 (5 bases). This TCR was sampled from a man aged 18-30 years who received the YFV17D yellow fever vaccine. This CDR3 is CASSYGGVNTEAFF. CDR3 nucleotide sequence: TGTGCCAGCAGTTACGGGGGGGTGAACACTGAAGCTTTCTTT.